Listed below are T cell receptor beta chains from one sample, sequenced in a study of glioma-infiltrating T cells. TCRdb reprocessed the multiplex PCR reads via MiXCR and lists one record per CDR3 protein. The sample has around 170,000 distinct CDR3 sequences, around 40% seen once; the top ten hold roughly 5.2%. Sequenced sample: glioma tissue, nonneoplastic brain tissue, or PBMCs (not recorded which). Receptors originate from a human donor with low-grade glioma or glioblastoma, undergoing nonglioma brain surgery, or in good health (not recorded which). Both conserved end residues are part of each CDR3. Fields, in order: clone size, V gene, J gene, D gene, CDR3 DNA, CDR3 protein. D genes are given only for firm matches. Clone size is not always given. Where it is, it says once, few, many or a class for expanded clones.

clone_size: -
v_call: TRBV28
j_call: TRBJ1-6
d_call: TRBD1
cdr3_nt: TGTGCCAGCAGTTCAACCTCGTACAGGGGTCGATCAACCCTCCACTTT
cdr3_aa: CASSSTSYRGRSTLHF

clone_size: many
v_call: TRBV20-1
j_call: TRBJ2-5
d_call: -
cdr3_nt: TGCAGTGCTACCGGAGACTCGGGGGAAGAGACCCAGTACTTC
cdr3_aa: CSATGDSGEETQYF

clone_size: few
v_call: TRBV7-2
j_call: TRBJ1-1
d_call: -
cdr3_nt: TGTGCCAGCAGCCCCACGAAGGGCCTGGCTGAAGCTTTCTTT
cdr3_aa: CASSPTKGLAEAFF

clone_size: -
v_call: TRBV2
j_call: TRBJ1-5
d_call: TRBD1
cdr3_nt: TGTGCCAGCAGTGCGGGACAGGGCAATCAGCCCCAGCATTTT
cdr3_aa: CASSAGQGNQPQHF

clone_size: many
v_call: TRBV19
j_call: TRBJ1-1
d_call: -
cdr3_nt: TGTGCCAGTAGTAATCGACTCCCGTCTGAAGCTTTCTTT
cdr3_aa: CASSNRLPSEAFF

clone_size: -
v_call: TRBV6-2/TRBV6-3
j_call: TRBJ2-1
d_call: -
cdr3_nt: TGTGCCGGTCGAAAGCTAGGGGCGTCCTACAATGAGGAGTTCTTC
cdr3_aa: CAGRKLGASYNEEFF

clone_size: few
v_call: TRBV7-9
j_call: TRBJ2-5
d_call: TRBD2
cdr3_nt: TGTGCCAGCAGCAAGACTAGCGGGACGGGACAGACCCAGTACTTC
cdr3_aa: CASSKTSGTGQTQYF

clone_size: -
v_call: TRBV24-1
j_call: TRBJ2-5
d_call: TRBD1
cdr3_nt: TGTGCCACCAGTGACCAAAGACAGGGGACGCGCGAGACCCAGTACTTC
cdr3_aa: CATSDQRQGTRETQYF

clone_size: -
v_call: TRBV27
j_call: TRBJ1-2
d_call: -
cdr3_nt: TGTGCCAGCAGTTTAGACAGGAATGGCTACACCTTC
cdr3_aa: CASSLDRNGYTF

clone_size: many
v_call: TRBV15
j_call: TRBJ2-2
d_call: -
cdr3_nt: TGTGCCACCAGCATGACCAACAGAAACACCGGGGAGCTGTTTTTT
cdr3_aa: CATSMTNRNTGELFF

clone_size: many
v_call: TRBV7-9
j_call: TRBJ1-1
d_call: -
cdr3_nt: TGTGCCAGCAGCACAAGTGGACTAGGGGACACTGAAGCTTTCTTT
cdr3_aa: CASSTSGLGDTEAFF

clone_size: -
v_call: TRBV29-1
j_call: TRBJ2-4
d_call: -
cdr3_nt: TGCAGCGTTGAAGACAGGACCAAAAACATTCAGTACTTC
cdr3_aa: CSVEDRTKNIQYF

clone_size: -
v_call: TRBV19
j_call: TRBJ2-1
d_call: -
cdr3_nt: TGTGCCAGTAGAAGGGGTAATCGGTACAATGAGCAGTTCTTC
cdr3_aa: CASRRGNRYNEQFF

clone_size: -
v_call: TRBV3-1
j_call: TRBJ2-2
d_call: -
cdr3_nt: TGTGCCAGCAGCCCAGGGACGGCGAAAACCGGGGAGCTGTTTTTT
cdr3_aa: CASSPGTAKTGELFF

clone_size: many
v_call: TRBV2
j_call: TRBJ2-3
d_call: -
cdr3_nt: TGTGCCAGCAGTGCCGCCCACCCAGATACGCAGTATTTT
cdr3_aa: CASSAAHPDTQYF

clone_size: -
v_call: TRBV12-3/TRBV12-4
j_call: TRBJ1-2
d_call: TRBD1
cdr3_nt: TGTGCCAGCAGCCAAAGTCGGACAGGGGCAAACTATGGCTACACCTTC
cdr3_aa: CASSQSRTGANYGYTF

clone_size: many
v_call: TRBV6-1
j_call: TRBJ1-2
d_call: -
cdr3_nt: TGTGCCAGCAGTGATTACATCGGCGATGGCTACACCTTC
cdr3_aa: CASSDYIGDGYTF